This passage covers 25 T cell receptor beta chains from one sample sequenced in a study of cytomegalovirus exposure and HLA in healthy donors (dated by TCRdb to the late 2010s). Libraries were constructed by the immunoSEQ multiplex PCR assay. The multiplex PCR relied on a mix of 60 forward primers for TCR Vbeta segments and 13 reverse primers for TCR Jbeta segments. TCRdb re-hosts the immuneACCESS table, in-frame sequences only. Its copies lack some clones; in the studies checked, an unresolved V gene accounts for under half of them, and the cause for the rest is not known. This sample comprises roughly 150,000 clones, 76% of them detected only once. In total, the top ten clones hold approximately 2.8% of the sample. Sequencing used PBMCs. The receptor source for this set is a male donor in good health and CMV-seronegative.

The chain couples TRBV5-6 to TRBJ1-1; 7 bases are shared with TRBD1. The CDR3 covers 13 residues. V shed 6 bases, J shed 4 bases, and the junction held 6 bases outside the gene matches. Germline CDR1 reads SGHDT; CDR2 reads YYEEEE. DNA for the CDR3: TGTGCCAGCACCCGACAGGGAACCACTGAAGCTTTCTTT. Protein product: CASTRQGTTEAFF.

The chain is built from TRBV11-2 and TRBJ2-7, with 7 bases matching TRBD2. The V gene end was trimmed by 5 bases and the J gene end by 3 bases; junction bases not matched to a gene: 10. Germline V gives CDR1 SGHAT, CDR2 FQNNGV. This CDR3 has 15 amino acids. This CDR3 reads CASSPLSGASYEQYF. DNA of the CDR3: TGTGCCAGCAGCCCCCTGAGCGGGGCTAGCTACGAGCAGTACTTC. Full variable domain (rest looked up from reference TRBV11-2 and TRBJ2-7): EAGVAQSPRYKIIEKRQSVAFWCNPISGHATLYWYQQILGQGPKLLIQFQNNGVVDDSQLPKDRFSAERLKGVDSTLKIQPAKLEDSAVYLCASSPLSGASYEQYFGPGTRLTVT.

This clone was detected only once. The J gene is TRBJ2-7, the V gene TRBV13; 7 bases agree with TRBD2. The germline gives CDR1 PRHDT, CDR2 FYEKMQ (reference sequence). The CDR3 is 14 residues long. Germline trimming cut 5 bases from V and 9 bases from J; bases unmatched to any gene: 13. CDR3 region: CASSPGRGDPAQYF. In nucleotides, the CDR3 is TGTGCCAGCAGCCCGGGACGGGGGGACCCAGCGCAGTACTTC.

With regard to this clone: The junction shows a germline mismatch at one end, possibly a read error. This sequence joins TRBV11-2 and TRBJ2-7; D perhaps matches TRBD1 (6 bases). Germline V CDR1 and CDR2: SGHAT, FQNNGV. The CDR3 is 14 amino acids. The chain's CDR3 is CASSFFTTQNQGIF. The CDR3 nucleotides read TGTGCCAGCAGCTTCTTCACTACCCAGAACCAGGGGATTTTC. The full variable domain, its missing parts supplied by reference TRBV11-2 and TRBJ2-7, is EAGVAQSPRYKIIEKRQSVAFWCNPISGHATLYWYQQILGQGPKLLIQFQNNGVVDDSQLPKDRFSAERLKGVDSTLKIQPAKLEDSAVYLCASSFFTTQNQGIFGPGTRLTVT.

The rearrangement links TRBV7-8 to TRBJ1-2; TRBD1 is a possible D gene (6 bases). The V end lost 0 bases, the J end lost 2 bases, and 7 bases lay between the germline ends. Germline CDR1 and CDR2: SGHVS and FQNEAQ. The CDR3 sequence is 14 residues long. The chain's CDR3 is CASSLAQGNYGYTF. In DNA form, the CDR3 reads TGTGCCAGCAGCTTAGCCCAGGGGAACTATGGCTACACCTTC.

V gene TRBV10-3 combines with J gene TRBJ2-5, with TRBD2 matching over 8 bases. CDR3 size: 16 residues. In germline, CDR1 is ENHRY, CDR2 SYGVKD. V lost 10 bases to trimming and J lost 2 bases; unmatched junction nucleotides: 15. CDR3 amino acids: CATRGVLSGSQETQYF. The CDR3 coding sequence is TGTGCCACGCGGGGGGTCCTTTCCGGGTCTCAAGAGACCCAGTACTTC.

V and J are TRBV6-4 and TRBJ2-2; a weak D match, TRBD2 (5 bases). V lost 5 bases to trimming and J lost 4 bases, with 8 bases between them. The germline V gene encodes CDR1 MRHNA and CDR2 SNTAGT. The CDR3 length is 13 residues. This CDR3 reads CASSLDSTGELFF. CDR3 DNA: TGTGCCAGCAGTTTGGACTCCACCGGGGAGCTGTTTTTT.

The table lists this clone with a few counts. V gene TRBV9 combines with J gene TRBJ2-1; TRBD1 aligns across 9 bases. The CDR3 loop spans 15 amino acids. The germline CDR1 and CDR2 sequences are SGDLS and YYNGEE. V gave up 3 bases and J gave up 4 bases; unmatched junction bases: 5. The CDR3: CASSETGGPYNEQFF. DNA of the CDR3: TGTGCCAGCAGCGAGACAGGGGGTCCGTACAATGAGCAGTTCTTC.

V usage is TRBV19 and J usage is TRBJ2-7; 7 positions match TRBD2. With 7 bases clipped from V and 7 bases from J, the junction kept 19 bases outside the gene matches. The CDR3 totals 16 residues. Germline V CDR1 and CDR2: LNHDA, SQIVND (reference sequence). CDR3: CASTFVYASGSLEQYF. The CDR3 DNA sequence: TGTGCCAGTACGTTTGTCTATGCTAGCGGTTCGTTGGAGCAGTACTTC.

The gene calls are TRBV10-3 and TRBJ1-6, with D perhaps TRBD1 (5 bases). Trimming took off 0 bases at V and 7 bases at J, with 10 bases between the two ends. Germline V gene sequence: CDR1 ENHRY, CDR2 SYGVKD. CDR3 length: 15 amino acids. CDR3 sequence reads: CAISESRGGNSPLHF. The CDR3 DNA follows: TGTGCCATCAGTGAGTCGAGGGGAGGCAATTCACCCCTCCACTTT.

The chain carries TRBV5-8 and TRBJ1-2; 7 nucleotides line up with TRBD1. Germline V gives CDR1 SGHTS, CDR2 YDEGEE. The CDR3 totals 13 residues. V lost 4 bases to trimming and J lost 11 bases; unmatched junction nucleotides: 11. CDR3 protein: CASSPRDSLMYTF. The CDR3 nucleotides read TGTGCCAGCAGCCCCCGGGACAGCCTAATGTACACCTTC.

The chain combines TRBV19 with TRBJ1-5, with D hard to call. This CDR3 is built from 14 residues. V was pared by 6 bases and J by 3 bases, with 12 bases between. Germline V gene lookup returns CDR1 LNHDA and CDR2 SQIVND (reference sequence). CDR3 sequence (DNA): TGTGCCAGTAGCTCGGGGAGAATCAATCAGCCCCAGCATTTT. Translated, it gives CASSSGRINQPQHF. The entire variable domain, with the rest obtained from reference TRBV19 and TRBJ1-5, is as follows: DGGITQSPKYLFRKEGQNVTLSCEQNLNHDAMYWYRQDPGQGLRLIYYSQIVNDFQKGDIAEGYSVSREKKESFPLTVTSAQKNPTAFYLCASSSGRINQPQHFGDGTRLSIL.

V gene TRBV27 combines with J gene TRBJ2-7, with TRBD1 identical over 10 bases. Germline CDR1 reads MNHEY; CDR2 reads SMNVEV (reference sequence). The CDR3 consists of 15 residues. V trimming: 7 bases; J trimming: 6 bases; junction bases outside the gene matches: 12. The CDR3, as DNA: TGTGCCAGCACCCTAGTGGGACAGGGGATAAGCGAGCAGTACTTC. Its translation: CASTLVGQGISEQYF.

This chain connects TRBV5-3 to TRBJ1-1, with 9 nucleotides matching TRBD1. TRBV5-3 falls under the ORF class, with uncertain function. CDR3 length: 15 amino acids. V shed 5 bases and J 4 bases; nucleotides not matched to a gene: 9. CDR3 nucleotides: TGTGCCAGAAGGCGGGAACAGGGGGCAAGCACTGAAGCTTTCTTT. Translated, it gives CARRREQGASTEAFF.

The chain couples TRBV5-4 to TRBJ2-7; no firm D call. CDR1 and CDR2 from the germline V gene are SGHNT and YYREEE (reference sequence). The CDR3 sequence is 13 residues long. V dropped 3 bases and J dropped 4 bases, with 11 bases sitting between them. CDR3: CASSSLQQYEQYF. The CDR3, as DNA: TGTGCCAGCAGCTCTCTACAGCAATACGAGCAGTACTTC.

This clone has only a few counts. The rearrangement links TRBV5-1 to TRBJ2-3; D is possibly TRBD1 (6 bases). V was pared by 3 bases and J by 2 bases, with 10 bases between. This CDR3 has 14 residues. Germline loops: CDR1 SGHRS, CDR2 YFSETQ. The CDR3 coding sequence is TGCGCCAGCAGCTCTGGACAGCTCACAGATACGCAGTATTTT. Protein sequence: CASSSGQLTDTQYF.

This clone occurred once. The chain joins TRBV5-6 to TRBJ2-7; 7 nucleotides align to TRBD1. V trimming: 0 bases; J trimming: 5 bases; junction bases outside the gene matches: 2. Germline CDR1 reads SGHDT; CDR2 reads YYEEEE. This CDR3 is 13 amino acids long. CDR3 sequence (DNA): TGTGCCAGCAGCTTGGGAGGGGGCAACGAGCAGTACTTC. It codes for CASSLGGGNEQYF. Supplemented by reference TRBV5-6 and TRBJ2-7, the full variable domain reads DAGVTQSPTHLIKTRGQQVTLRCSPKSGHDTVSWYQQALGQGPQFIFQYYEEEERQRGNFPDRFSGHQFPNYSSELNVNALLLGDSALYLCASSLGGGNEQYFGPGTRLTVT.

V usage is TRBV27 and J usage is TRBJ1-2; TRBD1 aligns across 10 bases. This CDR3 has 16 residues. V trimming: 2 bases; J trimming: 1 base; junction bases outside the gene matches: 4. In germline, CDR1 is MNHEY, CDR2 SMNVEV (reference sequence). Here the CDR3 reads CASSLRDRGLNYGYTF. In DNA form, the CDR3 reads TGTGCCAGCAGTTTAAGGGACAGGGGCCTTAACTATGGCTACACCTTC.

This clone was counted once. This chain joins TRBV7-3 and TRBJ2-5; 11 bases fit TRBD1. Germline V gives CDR1 SGHTA, CDR2 FQGTGA. The CDR3 has 16 amino acids. J was trimmed by 2 bases and V by 5 bases; bases with no gene match: 7. The chain's CDR3 is CASSRVGTGGQETQYF. Written as DNA, the CDR3 is TGTGCCAGCAGCCGGGTTGGGACAGGGGGTCAAGAGACCCAGTACTTC.

This rearrangement joins TRBV5-8 to TRBJ2-7; D possibly corresponds to TRBD2 (5 bases). Deletions cut 1 base from V and 8 bases from J, with 10 bases between. There are 12 residues in the CDR3. Germline lookup yields CDR1 SGHTS and CDR2 YDEGEE. CDR3 protein: CASSLSSSQQYF. CDR3 sequence (DNA): TGTGCCAGCAGCTTGTCTAGCTCCCAGCAGTACTTC. The variable domain in full, completed from reference TRBV5-8 and TRBJ2-7, reads EAGVTQSPTHLIKTRGQQATLRCSPISGHTSVYWYQQALGLGLQFLLWYDEGEERNRGNFPPRFSGRQFPNYSSELNVNALELEDSALYLCASSLSSSQQYFGPGTRLTVT.

This rearrangement joins TRBV19 to TRBJ1-5; D gene unclear. Germline lookup yields CDR1 LNHDA and CDR2 SQIVND (reference sequence). The CDR3 sequence is 14 residues long. Deletions cut 3 bases from V and 3 bases from J, with 9 bases between. The CDR3: CASSMAGPNQPQHF. CDR3 nucleotides: TGTGCCAGTAGTATGGCGGGCCCCAATCAGCCCCAGCATTTT.

The chain couples TRBV10-3 to TRBJ2-7; 7 nucleotides match TRBD2. This CDR3 spans 14 amino acids. The germline gives CDR1 ENHRY, CDR2 SYGVKD. Trimming removed 11 bases from V and 1 base from J; junction bases left unmatched: 11. The DNA for the CDR3 is TGTGCCGCCGCCCTACGGGGGGAATCCTACGAGCAGTACTTC. Translating gives CAAALRGESYEQYF.

This clone has a single count. The V and J genes are TRBV2 and TRBJ1-4; D is unclear. The V end lost 1 base, the J end lost 4 bases, and 34 bases lay between the germline ends. The CDR3 is 23 residues long. Germline CDR1 is SNHLY and CDR2 is FYNNEI. The CDR3 here is CASSEESSSGDWRALTYNEKLFF. The CDR3 region has the DNA TGTGCCAGCAGTGAAGAATCGAGCTCCGGGGATTGGAGGGCTCTCACGTATAATGAAAAACTGTTTTTT.

CDR3 loop: CASSRPGQPFTEAFF. The CDR3 nucleotides read TGTGCCAGTAGTAGGCCGGGACAACCATTCACTGAAGCTTTCTTT. V usage is TRBV19 and J usage is TRBJ1-1; possibly TRBD1 for D (6 bases). Deletions cut 4 bases from V and 4 bases from J, with 16 bases between. Germline loops: CDR1 LNHDA, CDR2 SQIVND (reference sequence). This CDR3 has 15 amino acids. The full variable domain, its missing parts supplied by reference TRBV19 and TRBJ1-1, is DGGITQSPKYLFRKEGQNVTLSCEQNLNHDAMYWYRQDPGQGLRLIYYSQIVNDFQKGDIAEGYSVSREKKESFPLTVTSAQKNPTAFYLCASSRPGQPFTEAFFGQGTRLTVV.

CDR3 coding DNA: TGCGCCAGCAGCCAAGGGCCCCATCGGGGGGCAGGAGAAGAGACCCAGTACTTC. It yields the protein CASSQGPHRGAGEETQYF. This chain links TRBV4-1 with TRBJ2-5; TRBD2 is a possible D gene (7 bases). V dropped 1 base and J dropped 3 bases, with 21 bases sitting between them. There are 18 residues in the CDR3. Germline-derived CDR1 and CDR2 are MGHRA and YSYEKL.